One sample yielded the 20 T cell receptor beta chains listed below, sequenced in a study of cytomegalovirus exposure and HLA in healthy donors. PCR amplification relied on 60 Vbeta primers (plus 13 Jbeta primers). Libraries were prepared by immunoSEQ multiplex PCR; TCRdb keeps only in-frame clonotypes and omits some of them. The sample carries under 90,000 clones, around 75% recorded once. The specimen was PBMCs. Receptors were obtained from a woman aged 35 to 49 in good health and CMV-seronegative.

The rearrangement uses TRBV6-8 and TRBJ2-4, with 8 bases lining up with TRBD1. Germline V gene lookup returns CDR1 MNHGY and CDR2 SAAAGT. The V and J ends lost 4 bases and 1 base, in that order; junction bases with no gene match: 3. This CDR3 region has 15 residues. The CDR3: CASSWDRMAKNIQYF. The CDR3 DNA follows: TGTGCCAGCAGTTGGGACAGGATGGCCAAAAACATTCAGTACTTC.

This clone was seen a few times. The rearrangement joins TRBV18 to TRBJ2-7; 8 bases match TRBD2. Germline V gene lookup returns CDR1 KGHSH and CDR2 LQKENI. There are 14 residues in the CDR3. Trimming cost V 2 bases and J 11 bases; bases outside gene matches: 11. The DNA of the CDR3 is TGTGCCAGCTCACCAGGACTAGCAGTTTTGCGGGAGTACTTC. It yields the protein CASSPGLAVLREYF.

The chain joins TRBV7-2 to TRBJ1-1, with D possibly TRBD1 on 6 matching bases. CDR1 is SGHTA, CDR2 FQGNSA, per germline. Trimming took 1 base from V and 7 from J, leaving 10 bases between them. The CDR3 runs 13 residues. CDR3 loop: CASSLGDTLEAFF. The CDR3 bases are TGTGCCAGCAGCTTAGGGGACACGCTTGAAGCTTTCTTT.

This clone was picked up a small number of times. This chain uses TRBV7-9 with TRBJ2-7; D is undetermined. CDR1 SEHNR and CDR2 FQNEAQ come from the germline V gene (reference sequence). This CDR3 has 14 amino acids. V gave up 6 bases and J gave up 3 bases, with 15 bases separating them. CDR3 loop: CASSPRVGYYEQYF. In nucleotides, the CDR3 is TGTGCCAGCAGTCCCCGGGTGGGTTACTACGAGCAGTACTTC.

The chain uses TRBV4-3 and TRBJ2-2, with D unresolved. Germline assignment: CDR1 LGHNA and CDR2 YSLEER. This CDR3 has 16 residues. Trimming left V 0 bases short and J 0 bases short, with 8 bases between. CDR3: CASSQEGSTNTGELFF. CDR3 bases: TGCGCCAGCAGCCAAGAGGGCAGCACGAACACCGGGGAGCTGTTTTTT.

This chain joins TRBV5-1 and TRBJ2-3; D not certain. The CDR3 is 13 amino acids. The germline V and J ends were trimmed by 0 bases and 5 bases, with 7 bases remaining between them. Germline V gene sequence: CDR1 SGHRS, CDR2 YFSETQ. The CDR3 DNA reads TGCGCCAGCAGCTTGGACGGCGGAGATACGCAGTATTTT. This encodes CASSLDGGDTQYF.

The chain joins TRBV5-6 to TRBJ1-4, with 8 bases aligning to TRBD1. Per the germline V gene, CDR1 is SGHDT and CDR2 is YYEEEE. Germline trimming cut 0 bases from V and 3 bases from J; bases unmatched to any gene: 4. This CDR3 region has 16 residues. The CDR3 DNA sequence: TGTGCCAGCAGCTTGGACAGGGGGGATTCTAATGAAAAACTGTTTTTT. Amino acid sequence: CASSLDRGDSNEKLFF.

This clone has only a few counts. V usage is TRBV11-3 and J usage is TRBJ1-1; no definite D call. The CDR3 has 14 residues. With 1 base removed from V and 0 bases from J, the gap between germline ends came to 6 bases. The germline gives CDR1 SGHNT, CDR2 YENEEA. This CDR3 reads CASSLAGVNTEAFF. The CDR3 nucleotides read TGTGCCAGCAGCTTAGCCGGAGTGAACACTGAAGCTTTCTTT.

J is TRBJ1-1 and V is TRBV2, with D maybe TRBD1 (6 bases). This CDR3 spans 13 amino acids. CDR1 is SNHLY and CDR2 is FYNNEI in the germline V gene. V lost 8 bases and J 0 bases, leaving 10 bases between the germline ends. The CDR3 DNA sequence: TGTGCCAGCGGACAGTACATGAACACTGAAGCTTTCTTT. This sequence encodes CASGQYMNTEAFF.

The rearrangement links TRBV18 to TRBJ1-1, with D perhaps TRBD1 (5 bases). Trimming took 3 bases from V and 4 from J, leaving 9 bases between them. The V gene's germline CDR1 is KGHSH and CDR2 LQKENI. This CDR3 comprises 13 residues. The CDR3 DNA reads TGTGCCAGCTCACCTTCCGGGGGCACTGAAGCTTTCTTT. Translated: CASSPSGGTEAFF.

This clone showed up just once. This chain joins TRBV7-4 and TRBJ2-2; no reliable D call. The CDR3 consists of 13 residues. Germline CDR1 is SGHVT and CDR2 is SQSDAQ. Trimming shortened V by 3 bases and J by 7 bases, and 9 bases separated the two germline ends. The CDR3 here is CASSFEPGGELFF. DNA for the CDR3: TGTGCCAGCAGCTTTGAACCCGGCGGGGAGCTGTTTTTT.

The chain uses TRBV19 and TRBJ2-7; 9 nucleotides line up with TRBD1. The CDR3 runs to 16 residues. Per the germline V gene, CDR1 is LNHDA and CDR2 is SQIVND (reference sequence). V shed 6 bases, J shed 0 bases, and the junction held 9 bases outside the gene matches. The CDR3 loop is CASSARGQGSSYEQYF. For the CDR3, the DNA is TGTGCCAGTAGCGCCAGGGGACAGGGATCCTCCTACGAGCAGTACTTC.

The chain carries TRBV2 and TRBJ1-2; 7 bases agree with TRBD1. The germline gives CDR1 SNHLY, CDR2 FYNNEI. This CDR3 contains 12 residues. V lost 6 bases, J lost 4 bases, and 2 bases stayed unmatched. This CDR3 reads CASRGQSYGYTF. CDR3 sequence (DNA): TGTGCCAGCAGGGGACAGTCCTATGGCTACACCTTC.

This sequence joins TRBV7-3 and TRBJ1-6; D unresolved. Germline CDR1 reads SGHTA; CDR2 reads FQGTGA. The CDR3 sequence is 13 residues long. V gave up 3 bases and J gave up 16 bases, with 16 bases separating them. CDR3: CASSFIGSSTLHF. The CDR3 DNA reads TGTGCCAGCAGCTTTATCGGGTCTTCAACTCTCCACTTT.

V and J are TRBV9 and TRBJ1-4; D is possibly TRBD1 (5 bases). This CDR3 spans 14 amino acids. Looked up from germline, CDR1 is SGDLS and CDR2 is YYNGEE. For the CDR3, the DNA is TGTTTTCGGCTGGGGGGTCCAACTAATGAAAAACTGTTTTTT. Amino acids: CFRLGGPTNEKLFF. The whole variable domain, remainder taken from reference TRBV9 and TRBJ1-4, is DSGVTQTPKHLITATGQRVTLRCSPRSGDLSVYWYQQSLDQGLQFLIQYYNGEERAKGNILERFSAQQFPDLHSELNLSSLELGDSALYFCFRLGGPTNEKLFFGSGTQLSVL.

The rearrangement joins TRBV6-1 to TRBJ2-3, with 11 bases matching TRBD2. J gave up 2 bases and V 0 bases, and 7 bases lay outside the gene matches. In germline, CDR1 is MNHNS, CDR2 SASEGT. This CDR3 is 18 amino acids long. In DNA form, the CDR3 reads TGTGCCAGCAGTGAAGCGCTAGCGGGGGGCCCCGTCACAGATACGCAGTATTTT. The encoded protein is CASSEALAGGPVTDTQYF.

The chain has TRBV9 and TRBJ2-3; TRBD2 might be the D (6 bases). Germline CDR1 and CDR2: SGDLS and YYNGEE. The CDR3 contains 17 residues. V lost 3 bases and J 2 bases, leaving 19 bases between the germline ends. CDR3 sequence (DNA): TGTGCCAGCAGCGGAGGGGAGACTAGGTTTGTCACAGATACGCAGTATTTT. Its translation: CASSGGETRFVTDTQYF.

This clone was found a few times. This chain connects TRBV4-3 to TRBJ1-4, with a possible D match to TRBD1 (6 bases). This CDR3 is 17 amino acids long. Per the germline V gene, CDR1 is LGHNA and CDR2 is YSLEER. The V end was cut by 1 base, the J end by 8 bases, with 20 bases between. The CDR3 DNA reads TGCGCCAGCAGCCAAGGGCCCTCGGGACAAAGGCCCGAAAAACTGTTTTTT. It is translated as CASSQGPSGQRPEKLFF.

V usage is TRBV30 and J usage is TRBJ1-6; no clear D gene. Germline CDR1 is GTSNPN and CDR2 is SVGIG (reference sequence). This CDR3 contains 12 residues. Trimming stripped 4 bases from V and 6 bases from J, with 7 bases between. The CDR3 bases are TGTGCCTGGACAGGCTCTAATTCACCCCTCCACTTT. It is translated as CAWTGSNSPLHF.

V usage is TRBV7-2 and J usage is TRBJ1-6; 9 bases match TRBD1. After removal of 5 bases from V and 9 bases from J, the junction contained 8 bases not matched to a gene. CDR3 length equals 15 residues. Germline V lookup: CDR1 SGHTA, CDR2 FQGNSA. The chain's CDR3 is CASSLPGQGRSPLHF. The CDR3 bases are TGTGCCAGCAGCCTCCCGGGACAGGGACGTTCACCCCTCCACTTT.